A single sample is the source of the 29 T cell receptor beta chains below, sequenced in a study of shared clonotypes between healthy human individuals. Repertoires were generated with immunoSEQ multiplex PCR, while TCRdb's copy carries only in-frame clones and drops some. The sample comprises around 2,000,000 clones, 85% to 95% of which are singletons, and under 0.15% rests with the top ten. Sequenced: naive CD4+ T cells sorted from blood. Subset here: CD45RA+ positively selected. The receptors stem from a man between 18 and 29 years old in good health.

This clone has just one count. The chain combines TRBV30 with TRBJ1-6, with a possible D match to TRBD1 (6 bases). The V end was cut by 3 bases, the J end by 5 bases, with 11 bases between. The CDR3 is 14 residues long. Per germline, CDR1 GTSNPN and CDR2 SVGIG (reference sequence). In nucleotides, the CDR3 is TGTGCCTGGAGGGGGGGCAGAAATAATTCACCCCTCCACTTT. This translates into CAWRGGRNNSPLHF.

This chain connects TRBV28 to TRBJ1-1; D gene ambiguous. V lost 6 bases and J lost 0, with 11 bases in between. CDR3 size: 14 residues. Germline CDR1 is MDHEN and CDR2 is SYDVKM. CDR3 coding DNA: TGTGCCAGCAGAGGAACGTACATGAACACTGAAGCTTTCTTT. Translated: CASRGTYMNTEAFF.

The chain has TRBV29-1 and TRBJ2-5; D is perhaps TRBD2 (5 bases). The CDR3 runs to 13 residues. Germline V gene lookup returns CDR1 SQVTM and CDR2 ANQGSEA. The V and J ends lost 4 bases and 4 bases respectively, with 13 bases between them. This CDR3 is CSVVPGKGETQYF. As DNA, the CDR3 is TGCAGCGTTGTCCCGGGGAAAGGAGAGACCCAGTACTTC.

Remarks on this clone: The same CDR3 can be traced to other DNA sequences in this sample. The chain uses TRBV18 and TRBJ2-5, with no clear D. The V end lost 3 bases, the J end lost 5 bases, and 7 bases lay between the germline ends. CDR1 is KGHSH and CDR2 is LQKENI in the germline V gene. The CDR3 covers 12 residues. CDR3 region: CASSPPEETQYF. As DNA, the CDR3 is TGTGCCAGCTCACCCCCCGAGGAGACCCAGTACTTC.

V gene TRBV6-6 combines with J gene TRBJ1-1; no reliable D call. This CDR3 is built from 15 residues. V was shortened by 5 bases and J by 5 bases, with 18 bases between the two germline ends. CDR1 MNHNY and CDR2 SVGAGI come from the germline V gene (reference sequence). The CDR3 sequence: CASSPPGNRKTEAFF. The DNA for the CDR3 is TGTGCCAGCAGTCCCCCGGGGAATAGGAAAACTGAAGCTTTCTTT.

The gene calls are TRBV29-1 and TRBJ2-5, with TRBD2 as a possible D gene (6 bases). Germline CDR1 is SQVTM and CDR2 is ANQGSEA. This CDR3 region has 15 residues. V lost 4 bases, J lost 5 bases, and 20 bases lay in between. The CDR3 DNA sequence: TGCAGCGTTGGGTCCCAGCCGGGCGGGGAGGAGACCCAGTACTTC. Translating gives CSVGSQPGGEETQYF.

The chain joins TRBV10-3 to TRBJ1-1; D gene unclear. Germline CDR1 ENHRY, CDR2 SYGVKD. The V end was cut by 3 bases, the J end by 6 bases, with 17 bases between. There are 15 residues in the CDR3. The CDR3 protein is CAISEVNKERSEAFF. CDR3 bases: TGTGCCATCAGTGAAGTTAATAAGGAAAGGTCTGAAGCTTTCTTT.

On this clone: This sample also contains other DNA sequences that code for the same CDR3. The rearrangement joins TRBV5-1 to TRBJ1-1; TRBD1 agrees at 10 bases. The V and J ends lost 4 bases and 4 bases, in that order; junction bases with no gene match: 4. The CDR3 totals 14 residues. Germline V gene sequence: CDR1 SGHRS, CDR2 YFSETQ. The CDR3: CASSVRTGGTEAFF. The CDR3 bases are TGCGCCAGCAGCGTCCGGACAGGGGGCACTGAAGCTTTCTTT.

V usage is TRBV2 and J usage is TRBJ2-3; the D gene could be TRBD1 or TRBD2 (6 bases each). The germline V and J ends were trimmed by 6 bases and 6 bases, with 19 bases remaining between them. Germline values: CDR1 SNHLY, CDR2 FYNNEI. This CDR3 has 15 amino acids. CDR3 DNA sequence: TGTGCCAGCAGGGTACCGGGGGCCGCCCCGGATACGCAGTATTTT. Translating gives CASRVPGAAPDTQYF.

Worth noting for this clone: The same CDR3 also results from other DNA sequences found in this sample. The chain uses TRBV6-5 and TRBJ2-7; D is ambiguous. CDR3 length: 11 residues. V lost 3 bases, J lost 7 bases, and 7 bases lay in between. Germline V gene sequence: CDR1 MNHEY, CDR2 SVGAGI. The CDR3 bases are TGTGCCAGCAGTTATTTGGATGAGCAGTACTTC. This translates into CASSYLDEQYF.

DNA of the CDR3: TGTGCCAGCAGCAGGGGGTTGGAGACCCAGTACTTC. Its protein is CASSRGLETQYF. V gene TRBV6-1 combines with J gene TRBJ2-5; 7 positions agree with TRBD1. The CDR3 has 12 residues. The junction had 3 bases not matched to a gene; V was cut back by 6 bases and J by 5 bases. Germline loops: CDR1 MNHNS, CDR2 SASEGT.

The rearrangement uses TRBV6-1 and TRBJ1-2; TRBD1 is a possible D gene (6 bases). This CDR3 is 11 amino acids long. The germline CDR1 and CDR2 sequences are MNHNS and SASEGT. V was pared by 11 bases and J by 6 bases, with 13 bases between. CDR3: CAGGRTDGYTF. The CDR3 DNA is TGTGCCGGGGGGCGAACAGATGGCTACACCTTC.

The chain uses TRBV25-1 and TRBJ1-1; TRBD1 matches 10 bases. Germline lookup yields CDR1 MGHDK and CDR2 SYGVNS. The length of the CDR3 is 14 residues. The V and J ends lost 4 bases and 5 bases, in that order; junction bases with no gene match: 4. The CDR3 nucleotides are TGTGCCAGCAGTGCGACAGGGGGCATAACTGAAGCTTTCTTT. This codes for CASSATGGITEAFF.

To note about this clone: At the DNA level, this CDR3 is encoded by other sequences in the same sample as well. The rearrangement joins TRBV18 to TRBJ2-1, with a weak D call TRBD2 (5 bases). The V end lost 3 bases, the J end lost 3 bases, and 9 bases lay between the germline ends. The CDR3 has 14 residues. Germline V CDR1 and CDR2: KGHSH, LQKENI. The CDR3: CASSPPGNYNEQFF. DNA of the CDR3: TGTGCCAGCTCACCCCCGGGGAACTACAATGAGCAGTTCTTC.

The genes are TRBV6-1 and TRBJ1-2; D not certain. The V end was cut by 1 base, the J end by 6 bases, with 15 bases between. CDR1 is MNHNS, CDR2 SASEGT, per germline. The CDR3 has 15 residues. The CDR3 loop reads CASSEGTPGRHGYTF. CDR3 sequence (DNA): TGTGCCAGCAGTGAAGGGACCCCCGGCCGTCATGGCTACACCTTC.

This clone was counted between two and nine times. The chain links TRBV30 to TRBJ2-1, with no clear D. Trimming cost V 1 base and J 0 bases, with 4 bases left between them. CDR1 is GTSNPN and CDR2 is SVGIG in the germline V gene (reference sequence). This CDR3 is built from 13 residues. This CDR3 reads CAWSGDSYNEQFF. As DNA, the CDR3 is TGTGCCTGGAGTGGGGACTCCTACAATGAGCAGTTCTTC.

The chain uses TRBV7-9 and TRBJ2-7; D remains ambiguous. Trimming removed 4 bases at V and 9 bases at J, with 22 bases between. Germline values: CDR1 SEHNR, CDR2 FQNEAQ (reference sequence). The CDR3 consists of 15 residues. The CDR3 coding sequence is TGTGCCAGCAGCTCGACCGCATCTTTTGTAAGTAGGCAGTACTTC. Translated, it gives CASSSTASFVSRQYF. Variable domain in full (rest from reference TRBV7-9 and TRBJ2-7): DTGVSQNPRHKITKRGQNVTFRCDPISEHNRLYWYRQTLGQGPEFLTYFQNEAQLEKSRLLSDRFSAERPKGSFSTLEIQRTEQGDSAMYLCASSSTASFVSRQYFGPGTRLTVT.

The V gene is TRBV9, the J gene TRBJ2-1; the D gene is possibly TRBD2 (5 bases). Per the germline V gene, CDR1 is SGDLS and CDR2 is YYNGEE. The CDR3 spans 17 residues. V lost 5 bases and J 3 bases, leaving 21 bases between the germline ends. CDR3 sequence: CASSGGMASHIYNEQFF. The CDR3 region has the DNA TGTGCCAGCAGTGGAGGAATGGCTAGCCACATCTACAATGAGCAGTTCTTC.

The genes are TRBV5-1 and TRBJ2-3; TRBD2 matches 7 bases. Germline V gene sequence: CDR1 SGHRS, CDR2 YFSETQ. After removal of 0 bases from V and 4 bases from J, the junction contained 8 bases not matched to a gene. This CDR3 region has 16 residues. DNA for the CDR3: TGCGCCAGCAGCTTGGGGCCAGCACGGGGGGCAGATACGCAGTATTTT. Protein sequence: CASSLGPARGADTQYF.

On this clone itself: Other DNA sequences in this sample translate to the same CDR3. This chain links TRBV5-1 with TRBJ2-3, with TRBD2 identical over 7 bases. J was trimmed by 6 bases and V by 0 bases; bases with no gene match: 4. Germline V gene lookup returns CDR1 SGHRS and CDR2 YFSETQ. The CDR3 is 14 amino acids. The DNA of the CDR3 is TGCGCCAGCAGCTTGGGCGGGAGAACGGATACGCAGTATTTT. This encodes CASSLGGRTDTQYF.

This clone was detected only once. CDR3 loop: CASSHGTGWNTEAFF. The DNA of the CDR3 is TGTGCCAGCAGCCACGGGACAGGATGGAACACTGAAGCTTTCTTT. This chain joins TRBV5-4 and TRBJ1-1, with 8 bases identical to TRBD1. Germline V gene sequence: CDR1 SGHNT, CDR2 YYREEE (reference sequence). The V and J ends lost 4 bases and 1 base, in that order; junction bases with no gene match: 6. This CDR3 has 15 amino acids.

The chain has TRBV6-1 and TRBJ1-1; D ambiguous. The CDR3 sequence is 15 residues long. Germline CDR1 MNHNS, CDR2 SASEGT. Trimming removed 3 bases at V and 0 bases at J, with 11 bases between. As DNA, the CDR3 is TGTGCCAGCAGTGATTTAGGAGGGATGAACACTGAAGCTTTCTTT. Residues: CASSDLGGMNTEAFF.

About this clone: The identical CDR3 is also encoded by other nucleotide sequences in the sample. The chain carries TRBV9 and TRBJ2-5, with D possibly TRBD2 on 7 matching bases. Germline CDR1 and CDR2: SGDLS and YYNGEE. Trimming removed 2 bases at V and 4 bases at J, with 12 bases between. The CDR3 runs to 14 residues. The CDR3 bases are TGTGCCAGCAGCGTCCGGGGGGCCGGAGAGACCCAGTACTTC. It yields the protein CASSVRGAGETQYF. Full variable domain (rest looked up from reference TRBV9 and TRBJ2-5): DSGVTQTPKHLITATGQRVTLRCSPRSGDLSVYWYQQSLDQGLQFLIQYYNGEERAKGNILERFSAQQFPDLHSELNLSSLELGDSALYFCASSVRGAGETQYFGPGTRLLVL.

This chain connects TRBV27 to TRBJ2-7; TRBD1 matches at 9 bases. V shed 7 bases, J shed 2 bases, and the junction held 9 bases outside the gene matches. Germline values: CDR1 MNHEY, CDR2 SMNVEV (reference sequence). This CDR3 is built from 15 residues. In DNA, the CDR3 is TGTGCCAGCACCCGCGAGGGGACAGGGACCTACGAGCAGTACTTC. Translated, it gives CASTREGTGTYEQYF.

The CDR3 sequence is CASRPDPKSGYTF. CDR3 DNA: TGTGCCAGCAGACCGGACCCTAAGAGTGGCTACACCTTC. The rearrangement joins TRBV6-5 to TRBJ1-2; D ambiguous. The CDR3 contains 13 residues. The germline V gene encodes CDR1 MNHEY and CDR2 SVGAGI. The ends were cut back, 6 bases at V and 7 bases at J, with 15 bases in the middle.

The V call is TRBV5-4, the J call TRBJ2-1; the D gene is possibly TRBD1 (5 bases). CDR3 length equals 16 residues. CDR1 SGHNT and CDR2 YYREEE come from the germline V gene (reference sequence). Deletions cut 0 bases from V and 4 bases from J, with 14 bases between. CDR3 residues: CASSLAGAFSYNEQFF. The DNA for the CDR3 is TGTGCCAGCAGCTTGGCTGGGGCCTTTTCTTACAATGAGCAGTTCTTC. Full variable domain (outside the CDR3, taken from reference TRBV5-4 and TRBJ2-1): ETGVTQSPTHLIKTRGQQVTLRCSSQSGHNTVSWYQQALGQGPQFIFQYYREEENGRGNFPPRFSGLQFPNYSSELNVNALELDDSALYLCASSLAGAFSYNEQFFGPGTRLTVL.

V is TRBV28 and J is TRBJ2-5, with D perhaps matching TRBD2 (5 bases). The CDR3 totals 12 residues. Trimming took 7 bases from V and 4 from J, leaving 10 bases between them. CDR1 and CDR2 (germline): MDHEN, SYDVKM. The CDR3 sequence: CASMRGIETQYF. The CDR3 DNA reads as TGTGCCAGCATGCGAGGGATAGAGACCCAGTACTTC. The whole variable domain, remainder taken from reference TRBV28 and TRBJ2-5, is DVKVTQSSRYLVKRTGEKVFLECVQDMDHENMFWYRQDPGLGLRLIYFSYDVKMKEKGDIPEGYSVSREKKERFSLILESASTNQTSMYLCASMRGIETQYFGPGTRLLVL.

The CDR3 protein is CASSQSGGHQPQHF. The CDR3 DNA reads as TGTGCCAGCAGCCAGAGCGGGGGCCATCAGCCCCAGCATTTT. V usage is TRBV7-2 and J usage is TRBJ1-5; a possible D gene is TRBD1 (6 bases). Looked up from germline, CDR1 is SGHTA and CDR2 is FQGNSA. Trimming stripped 5 bases from V and 5 bases from J, with 13 bases between. This CDR3 has 14 amino acids.

The genes are TRBV7-2 and TRBJ1-2; 9 bases align to TRBD1. The trim removed 1 base at V and 2 bases at J, leaving 2 bases unmatched. The CDR3 spans 15 residues. CDR1 is SGHTA and CDR2 is FQGNSA in the germline V gene. The CDR3 reads CASSLDGQGNYGYTF. The CDR3 bases are TGTGCCAGCAGCTTAGACGGACAGGGGAACTATGGCTACACCTTC.